This T cell receptor (beta chain) was found in a study of T-cell reconstitution after alpha-beta-depleted transplantation in children. Library preparation (for TCRbeta) was performed with unique molecular identifiers. TCRdb re-called the PCR reads with MiXCR, one entry per CDR3 protein. The sample records some 390,000 distinct CDR3 sequences, approximately 20% being singletons. Germline CDR1 KGHDR, CDR2 SFDVKD. The V gene lost 5 bases and the J gene lost 9 bases, with 10 bases spanning the gap. CDR3 size: 12 residues. The clonotype originates from a human donor who donated a stem cell graft to a child with acute myeloid leukemia. The chain employs TRBV24-1 and TRBJ2-1; perhaps TRBD2 as D (5 bases). The sample here was PBMCs from the stem cell graft donor, taken from the stem cell graft. CDR3 region: CATSGTSGEQFF. The CDR3 DNA reads as TGTGCCACCAGTGGAACCAGCGGTGAGCAGTTCTTC.